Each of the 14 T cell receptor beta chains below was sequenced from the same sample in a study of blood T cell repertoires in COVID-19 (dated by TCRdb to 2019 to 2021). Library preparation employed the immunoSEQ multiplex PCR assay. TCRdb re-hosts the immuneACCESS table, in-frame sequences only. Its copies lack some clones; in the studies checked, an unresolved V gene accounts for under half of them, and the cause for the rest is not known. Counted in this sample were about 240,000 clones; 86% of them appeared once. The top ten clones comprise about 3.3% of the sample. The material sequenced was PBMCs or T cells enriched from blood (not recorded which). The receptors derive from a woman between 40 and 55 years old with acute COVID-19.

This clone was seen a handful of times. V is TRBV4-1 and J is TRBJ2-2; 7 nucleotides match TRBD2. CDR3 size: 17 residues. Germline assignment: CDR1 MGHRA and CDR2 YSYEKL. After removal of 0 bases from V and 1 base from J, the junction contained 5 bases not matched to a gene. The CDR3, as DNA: TGCGCCAGCAGCCAAGATGTCCTAGCGGAGAACACCGGGGAGCTGTTTTTT. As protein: CASSQDVLAENTGELFF.

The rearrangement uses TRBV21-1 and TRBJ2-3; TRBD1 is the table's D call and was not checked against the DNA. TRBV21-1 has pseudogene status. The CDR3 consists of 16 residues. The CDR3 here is CASGGRQEGGTDTQYF. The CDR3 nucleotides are TGTGCCAGCGGGGGAAGACAGGAAGGAGGCACAGATACGCAGTATTTT.

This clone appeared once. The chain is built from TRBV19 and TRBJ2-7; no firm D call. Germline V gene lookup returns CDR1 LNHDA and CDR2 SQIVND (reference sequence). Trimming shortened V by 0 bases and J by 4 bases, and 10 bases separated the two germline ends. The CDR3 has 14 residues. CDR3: CASSIDRLNYEQYF. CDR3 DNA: TGTGCCAGTAGTATAGATCGGTTGAATTACGAGCAGTACTTC.

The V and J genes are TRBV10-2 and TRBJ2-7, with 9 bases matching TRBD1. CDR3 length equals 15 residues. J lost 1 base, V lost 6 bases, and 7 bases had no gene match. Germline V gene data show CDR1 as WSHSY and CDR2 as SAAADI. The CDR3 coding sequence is TGCGCCAGCAGAGAACCCGGGACAGGGTCCTACGAGCAGTACTTC. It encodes CASREPGTGSYEQYF.

CDR3 nucleotide sequence: TGTGCCACCAGCAGAGATAGGCGGACTAGCAGAACCTACGAGCAGTACTTC. Its translation: CATSRDRRTSRTYEQYF. The genes are TRBV15 and TRBJ2-7; 8 nucleotides match TRBD2. Germline loops: CDR1 LNHNV, CDR2 YYDKDF (reference sequence). This CDR3 region has 17 residues. V was pared by 0 bases and J by 2 bases, with 9 bases of the junction left unmatched.

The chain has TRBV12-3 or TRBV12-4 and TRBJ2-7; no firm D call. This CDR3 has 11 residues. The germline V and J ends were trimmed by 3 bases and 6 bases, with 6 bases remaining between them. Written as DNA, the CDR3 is TGTGCCAGCAGTTTTTTATCCGAGCAGTACTTC. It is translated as CASSFLSEQYF.

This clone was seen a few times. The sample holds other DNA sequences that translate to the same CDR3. The CDR3 DNA sequence: TGTGCCAGCAGCCAAGGTTTCAGACAAGAGACCCAGTACTTC. This gives the protein CASSQGFRQETQYF. V and J are TRBV14 and TRBJ2-5; D uncertain. V gave up 1 base and J gave up 2 bases, with 8 bases separating them. The CDR3 totals 14 residues. The germline V gene encodes CDR1 SGHDN and CDR2 FVKESK.

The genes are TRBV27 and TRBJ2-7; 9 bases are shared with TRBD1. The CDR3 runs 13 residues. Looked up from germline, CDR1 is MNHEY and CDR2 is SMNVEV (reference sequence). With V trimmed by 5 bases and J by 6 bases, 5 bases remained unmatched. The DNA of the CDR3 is TGTGCCAGCAGTCGGGACAGGGTGGGCGAGCAGTACTTC. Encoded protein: CASSRDRVGEQYF.

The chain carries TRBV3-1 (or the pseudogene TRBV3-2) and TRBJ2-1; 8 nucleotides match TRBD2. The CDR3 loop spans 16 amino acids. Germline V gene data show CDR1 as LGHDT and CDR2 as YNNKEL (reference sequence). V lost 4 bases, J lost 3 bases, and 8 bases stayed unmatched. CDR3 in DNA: TGTGCCAGCAGCCCCAAACAGCGGGAGAACTACAATGAGCAGTTCTTC. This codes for CASSPKQRENYNEQFF.

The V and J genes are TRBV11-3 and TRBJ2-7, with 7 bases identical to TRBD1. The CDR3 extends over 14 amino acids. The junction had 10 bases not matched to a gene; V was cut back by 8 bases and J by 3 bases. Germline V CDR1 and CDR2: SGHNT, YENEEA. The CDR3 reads CASRRTGTDYEQYF. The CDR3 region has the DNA TGTGCCAGCCGTCGCACAGGGACAGACTACGAGCAGTACTTC. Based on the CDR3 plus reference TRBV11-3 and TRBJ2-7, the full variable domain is EAGVVQSPRYKIIEKKQPVAFWCNPISGHNTLYWYLQNLGQGPELLIRYENEEAVDDSQLPKDRFSAERLKGVDSTLKIQPAELGDSAVYLCASRRTGTDYEQYFGPGTRLTVT.

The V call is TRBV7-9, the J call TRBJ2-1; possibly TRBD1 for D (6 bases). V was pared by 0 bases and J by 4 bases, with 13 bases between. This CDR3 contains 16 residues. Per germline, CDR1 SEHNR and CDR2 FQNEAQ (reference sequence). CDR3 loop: CASSLAQGRTYNEQFF. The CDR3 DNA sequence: TGTGCCAGCAGCTTAGCACAGGGTCGAACTTACAATGAGCAGTTCTTC.

Here the CDR3 reads CASSLGGDWNTGELFF. In nucleotides, the CDR3 is TGTGCCAGCAGCTTAGGCGGAGATTGGAACACCGGGGAGCTGTTTTTT. The chain has TRBV11-3 and TRBJ2-2; D gene uncertain. Germline V gene data show CDR1 as SGHNT and CDR2 as YENEEA. The CDR3 runs 16 residues. V shed 1 base and J shed 1 base, with 10 bases lying between them.

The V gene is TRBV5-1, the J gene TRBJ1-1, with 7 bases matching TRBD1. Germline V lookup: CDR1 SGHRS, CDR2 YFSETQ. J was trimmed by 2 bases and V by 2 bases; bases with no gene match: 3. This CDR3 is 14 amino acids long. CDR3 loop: CASSFRDSNTEAFF. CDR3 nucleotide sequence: TGCGCCAGCAGCTTCCGGGACAGCAACACTGAAGCTTTCTTT.

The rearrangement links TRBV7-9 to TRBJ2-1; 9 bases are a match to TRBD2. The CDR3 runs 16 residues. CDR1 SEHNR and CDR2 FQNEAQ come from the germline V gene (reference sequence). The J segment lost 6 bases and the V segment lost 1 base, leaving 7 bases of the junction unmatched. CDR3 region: CASSLVMTSGSNEQFF. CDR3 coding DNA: TGTGCCAGCAGCTTAGTGATGACTAGCGGTAGCAATGAGCAGTTCTTC.